This TCR beta chain was captured by sequencing in a study of blood T cell repertoires in COVID-19. This clone was observed once. Trimming removed 2 bases from V and 1 base from J, with 8 bases in between. Germline CDR1 reads SGHAT; CDR2 reads FQNNGV. The CDR3 is 14 amino acids. Generated by immunoSEQ multiplex PCR, the TCRdb table keeps only in-frame clones and is missing some. The table shows about 200,000 clones, with 80% to 85% occurring only once. V gene TRBV11-2 combines with J gene TRBJ1-1; D gene ambiguous. The sample consisted of peripheral blood. This TCR derives from a man aged 35 to 55 with acute or convalescent COVID-19. The CDR3 nucleotides read TGTGCCAGCAGCTTACGGACTCAGAACACTGAAGCTTTCTTT. Its translation is CASSLRTQNTEAFF.